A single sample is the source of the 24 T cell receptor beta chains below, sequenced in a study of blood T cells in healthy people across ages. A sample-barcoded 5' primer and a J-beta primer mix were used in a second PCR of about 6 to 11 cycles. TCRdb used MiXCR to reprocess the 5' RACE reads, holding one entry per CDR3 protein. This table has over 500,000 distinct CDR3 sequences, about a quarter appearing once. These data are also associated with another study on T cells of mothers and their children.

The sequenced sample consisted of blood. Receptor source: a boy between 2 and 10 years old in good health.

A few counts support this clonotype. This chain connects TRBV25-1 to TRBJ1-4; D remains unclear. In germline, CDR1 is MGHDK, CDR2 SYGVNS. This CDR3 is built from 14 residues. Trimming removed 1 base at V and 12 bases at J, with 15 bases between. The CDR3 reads CASSEFEGFDELFF. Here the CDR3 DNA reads TGTGCCAGCAGTGAATTTGAAGGGTTTGACGAACTGTTTTTT.

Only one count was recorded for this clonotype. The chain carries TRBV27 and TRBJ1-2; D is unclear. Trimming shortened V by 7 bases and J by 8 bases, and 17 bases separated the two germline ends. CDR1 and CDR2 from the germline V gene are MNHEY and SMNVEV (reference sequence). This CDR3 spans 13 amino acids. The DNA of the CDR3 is TGTGCCAGCAAATCCGGGGAAGTAGAAGGCTACACCTTC. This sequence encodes CASKSGEVEGYTF.

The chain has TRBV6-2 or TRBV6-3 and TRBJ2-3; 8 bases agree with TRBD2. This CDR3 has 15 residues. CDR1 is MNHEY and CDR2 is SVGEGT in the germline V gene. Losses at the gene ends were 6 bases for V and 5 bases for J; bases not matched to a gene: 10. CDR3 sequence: CASRRAGVYIDTQYF. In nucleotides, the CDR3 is TGTGCCAGCAGGAGAGCGGGAGTATATATAGATACGCAGTATTTT.

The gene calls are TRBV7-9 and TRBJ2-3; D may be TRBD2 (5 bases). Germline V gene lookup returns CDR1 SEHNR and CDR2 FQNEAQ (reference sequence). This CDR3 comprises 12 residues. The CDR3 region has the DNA TGTGCTGCCGGTCGAGGGCGGGATACGCAGTATTTT. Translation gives CAAGRGRDTQYF.

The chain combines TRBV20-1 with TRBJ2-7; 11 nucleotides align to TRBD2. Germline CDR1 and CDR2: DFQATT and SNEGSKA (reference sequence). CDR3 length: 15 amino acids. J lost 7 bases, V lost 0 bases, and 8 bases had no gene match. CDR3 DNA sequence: TGCAGTGCTAGAGATCAGGGGACTAGCGGTGGAGAGCAGTACTTC. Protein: CSARDQGTSGGEQYF.

CDR3 loop: CASSRGGLALLGNEQFF. Written as DNA, the CDR3 is TGCGCCAGCAGCCGGGGCGGACTAGCCCTACTAGGCAATGAGCAGTTCTTC. The gene calls are TRBV4-1 and TRBJ2-1; the match to TRBD2 covers 8 bases. Per germline, CDR1 MGHRA and CDR2 YSYEKL. This CDR3 spans 17 amino acids. J gave up 6 bases and V 4 bases, and 14 bases lay outside the gene matches.

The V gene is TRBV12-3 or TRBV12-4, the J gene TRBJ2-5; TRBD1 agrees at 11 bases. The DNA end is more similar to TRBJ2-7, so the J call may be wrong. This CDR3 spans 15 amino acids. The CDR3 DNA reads TGTGCCAGCAGCACGGACAGGGGGCCGGTCTACGAGCAGTACTTC. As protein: CASSTDRGPVYEQYF.

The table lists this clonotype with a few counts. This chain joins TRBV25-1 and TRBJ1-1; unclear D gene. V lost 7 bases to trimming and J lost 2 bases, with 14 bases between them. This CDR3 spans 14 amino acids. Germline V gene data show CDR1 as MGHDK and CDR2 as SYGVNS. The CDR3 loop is CASKGGHPNTEAFF. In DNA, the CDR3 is TGTGCCAGCAAAGGCGGGCATCCTAACACTGAAGCTTTCTTT.

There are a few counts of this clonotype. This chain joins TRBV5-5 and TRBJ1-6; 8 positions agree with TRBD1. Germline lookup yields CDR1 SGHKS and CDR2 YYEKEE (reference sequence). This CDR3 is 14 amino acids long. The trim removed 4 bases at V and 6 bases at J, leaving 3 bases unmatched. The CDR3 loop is CASSPDRVNSPLHF. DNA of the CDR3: TGTGCCAGCAGCCCGGACAGGGTTAATTCACCCCTCCACTTT.

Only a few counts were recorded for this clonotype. The CDR3 sequence is CAISESNPATNEKLFF. The CDR3, as DNA: TGTGCCATCAGTGAGTCCAATCCCGCAACTAATGAAAAACTGTTTTTT. This chain uses TRBV10-3 with TRBJ1-4; no clear D gene. The CDR3 has 16 amino acids. Germline V lookup: CDR1 ENHRY, CDR2 SYGVKD. V gave up 0 bases and J gave up 0 bases, with 8 bases separating them.

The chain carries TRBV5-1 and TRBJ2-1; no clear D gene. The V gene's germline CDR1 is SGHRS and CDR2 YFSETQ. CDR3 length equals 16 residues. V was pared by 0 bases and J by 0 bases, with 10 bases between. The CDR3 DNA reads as TGCGCCAGCAGCTTGGTTTGGGCGAGCTCCTACAATGAGCAGTTCTTC. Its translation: CASSLVWASSYNEQFF.

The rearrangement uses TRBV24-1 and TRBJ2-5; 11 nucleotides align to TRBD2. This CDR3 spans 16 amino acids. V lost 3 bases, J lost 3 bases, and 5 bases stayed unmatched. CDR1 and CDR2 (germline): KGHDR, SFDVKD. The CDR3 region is CATSDPPSGGKETQYF. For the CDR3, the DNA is TGTGCCACCAGTGATCCACCTAGCGGGGGGAAAGAGACCCAGTACTTC.

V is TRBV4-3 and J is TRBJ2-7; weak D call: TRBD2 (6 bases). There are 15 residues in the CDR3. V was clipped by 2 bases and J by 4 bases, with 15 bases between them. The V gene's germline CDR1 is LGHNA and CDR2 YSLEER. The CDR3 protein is CASSQLLAALYEQYF. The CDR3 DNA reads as TGCGCCAGCAGCCAACTATTAGCGGCCCTGTACGAGCAGTACTTC.

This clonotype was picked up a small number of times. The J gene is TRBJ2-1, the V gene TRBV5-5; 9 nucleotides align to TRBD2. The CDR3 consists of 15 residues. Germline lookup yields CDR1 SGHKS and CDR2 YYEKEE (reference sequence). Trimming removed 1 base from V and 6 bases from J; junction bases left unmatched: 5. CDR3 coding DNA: TGTGCCAGCAGCTTGCTGGGACTAGCCTCCAATGAGCAGTTCTTC. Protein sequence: CASSLLGLASNEQFF.

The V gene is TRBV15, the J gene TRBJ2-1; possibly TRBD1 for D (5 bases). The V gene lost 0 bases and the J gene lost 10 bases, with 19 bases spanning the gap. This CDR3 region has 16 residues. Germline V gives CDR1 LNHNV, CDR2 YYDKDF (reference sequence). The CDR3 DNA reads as TGTGCCACCAGCAGAGATCGGCTTTGGGCCAGGGTAGAGCAGTTCTTC. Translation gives CATSRDRLWARVEQFF.

This CDR3 is CASRGTGRNEKLFF. The CDR3 region has the DNA TGTGCCAGCAGAGGGACAGGGAGGAATGAAAAACTGTTTTTT. The chain couples TRBV27 to TRBJ1-4, with TRBD1 matching over 9 bases. Germline V lookup: CDR1 MNHEY, CDR2 SMNVEV (reference sequence). Germline trimming cut 6 bases from V and 5 bases from J; bases unmatched to any gene: 4. CDR3 size: 14 residues.

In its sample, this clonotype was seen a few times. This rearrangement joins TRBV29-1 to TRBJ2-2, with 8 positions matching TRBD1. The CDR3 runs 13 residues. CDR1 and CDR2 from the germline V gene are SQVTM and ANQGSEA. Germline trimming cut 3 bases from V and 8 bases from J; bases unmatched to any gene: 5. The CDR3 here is CSVDLRQGGELFF. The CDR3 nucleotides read TGCAGCGTTGACCTTAGACAGGGGGGGGAGCTGTTTTTT.

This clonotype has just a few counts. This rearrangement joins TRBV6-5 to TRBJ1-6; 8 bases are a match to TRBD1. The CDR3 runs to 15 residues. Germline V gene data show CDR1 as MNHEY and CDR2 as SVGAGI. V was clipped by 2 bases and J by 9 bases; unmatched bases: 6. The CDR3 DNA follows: TGTGCCAGCAGTTACCTGACAGGGGATGGTTCACCCCTCCACTTT. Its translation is CASSYLTGDGSPLHF.

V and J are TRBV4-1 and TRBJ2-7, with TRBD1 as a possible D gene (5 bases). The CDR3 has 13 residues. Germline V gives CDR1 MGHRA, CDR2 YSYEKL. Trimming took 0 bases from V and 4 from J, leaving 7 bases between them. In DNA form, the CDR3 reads TGCGCCAGCAGCCAAGACAGGGCATACGAGCAGTACTTC. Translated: CASSQDRAYEQYF.

CDR3 amino acids: CASSFTWNIQYF. CDR3 sequence (DNA): TGTGCCAGCAGTTTTACGTGGAACATTCAGTACTTC. V and J are TRBV12-3 or TRBV12-4 and TRBJ2-4; D not resolved. V lost 3 bases and J 7 bases, leaving 7 bases between the germline ends. The CDR3 extends over 12 amino acids.

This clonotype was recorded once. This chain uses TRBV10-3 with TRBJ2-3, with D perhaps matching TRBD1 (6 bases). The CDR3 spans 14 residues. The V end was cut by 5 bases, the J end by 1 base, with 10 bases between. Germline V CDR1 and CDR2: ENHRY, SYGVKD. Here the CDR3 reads CAISRPGGTDTQYF. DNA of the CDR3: TGTGCCATCAGTAGGCCAGGGGGCACAGATACGCAGTATTTT.

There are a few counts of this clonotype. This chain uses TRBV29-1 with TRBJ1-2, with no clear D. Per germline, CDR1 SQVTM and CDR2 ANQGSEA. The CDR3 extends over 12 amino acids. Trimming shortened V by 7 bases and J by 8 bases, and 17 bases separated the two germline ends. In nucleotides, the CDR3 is TGCAGCGGGGTTTTGTTCGCGAGCGGCTACACCTTC. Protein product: CSGVLFASGYTF.

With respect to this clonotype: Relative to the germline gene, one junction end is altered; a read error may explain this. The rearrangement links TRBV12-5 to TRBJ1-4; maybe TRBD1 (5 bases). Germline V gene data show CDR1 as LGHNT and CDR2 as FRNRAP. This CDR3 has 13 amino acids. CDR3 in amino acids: CASGWGFGEKLLF. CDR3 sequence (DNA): TGTGCTAGTGGGTGGGGGTTCGGTGAAAAACTGCTTTTT.

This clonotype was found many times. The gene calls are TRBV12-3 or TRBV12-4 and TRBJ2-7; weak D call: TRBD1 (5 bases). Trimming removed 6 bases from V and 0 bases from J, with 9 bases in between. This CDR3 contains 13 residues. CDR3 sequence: CASSLQASYEQYF. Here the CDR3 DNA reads TGTGCCAGCAGCCTACAGGCCTCCTACGAGCAGTACTTC.